A selection of T cell receptor beta chains follows, all from one sample in a study of blood T cell repertoires in COVID-19. The table came from immunoSEQ multiplex PCR; TCRdb's copy has only in-frame clones and leaves some out. The sample has roughly 140,000 clones, 70% to 85% seen once; the top ten hold approximately 9.4%. The specimen was peripheral blood. Source of these receptors: a woman aged 45 to 65 with acute or convalescent COVID-19. Each CDR3 is given without its conserved first and last residue. The D gene is left open where the match is weak.

D: NA; V: TRBV9; J: TRBJ1-6; CDR3: ASSVDWGVGSPLH
D: NA; V: TRBV6-5; J: TRBJ2-3; CDR3: AIQDRNTDTQY
D: TRBD1; V: TRBV11-1; J: TRBJ1-1; CDR3: ASSPGQGTITEAF
D: NA; V: TRBV2; J: TRBJ1-1; CDR3: ATSLGGVNTEAF
D: NA; V: TRBV4-3; J: TRBJ1-2; CDR3: ASSQEKHRAYGYT
D: NA; V: TRBV4-2; J: TRBJ2-4; CDR3: ASSQEGGGGYYENIQY
D: TRBD2; V: TRBV7-3; J: TRBJ2-3; CDR3: ASSSGLATFTDTQY
D: NA; V: TRBV5-6; J: TRBJ1-5; CDR3: ASTRLGNGNQPQH
D: NA; V: TRBV5-1; J: TRBJ1-1; CDR3: ASSLLAGDTEAF
D: NA; V: TRBV6-2/TRBV6-3; J: TRBJ1-6; CDR3: ASSGGGSPLH
D: TRBD2; V: TRBV30; J: TRBJ2-1; CDR3: AWSPGRLAEGSYNEQF
D: NA; V: TRBV7-2; J: TRBJ2-7; CDR3: ASSLGHPDYEQY
D: NA; V: TRBV7-2; J: TRBJ2-1; CDR3: ASSLGGGPYNEQF
D: NA; V: TRBV4-3; J: TRBJ2-7; CDR3: ASSQSLGPANPPYEQY
D: TRBD1; V: TRBV6-7; J: TRBJ2-2; CDR3: ASSYSTDRGATGELF
D: NA; V: TRBV5-6; J: TRBJ1-1; CDR3: ASSLRGTEAF
D: NA; V: TRBV6-5; J: TRBJ1-2; CDR3: ASSSDRSSNYGYT
D: NA; V: TRBV19; J: TRBJ1-5; CDR3: ASSMSLGGGLNQPQH
D: TRBD2; V: TRBV6-2/TRBV6-3; J: TRBJ2-2; CDR3: ASSRPPSGRRGGELF
D: NA; V: TRBV6-2/TRBV6-3; J: TRBJ2-7; CDR3: ASSSPFSRSYEQY
D: NA; V: TRBV18; J: TRBJ1-1; CDR3: ASSTGRKYGAF
D: NA; V: TRBV2; J: TRBJ1-3; CDR3: ASRGDISGNTIY
D: NA; V: TRBV12-3/TRBV12-4; J: TRBJ2-1; CDR3: ASSRRDDHWF
D: NA; V: TRBV28; J: TRBJ1-6; CDR3: ASRLNHRAAPLH
D: NA; V: TRBV4-2; J: TRBJ1-4; CDR3: ASSQGVNEKLF
D: NA; V: TRBV11-2; J: TRBJ2-3; CDR3: ASGGGRYTDTQY
D: TRBD1; V: TRBV6-5; J: TRBJ2-2; CDR3: ASSMTGLTGELF
D: NA; V: TRBV18; J: TRBJ2-2; CDR3: ASSPSQGDTGELF
D: TRBD1; V: TRBV6-2/TRBV6-3; J: TRBJ2-5; CDR3: ASSKQGAEETQY
D: TRBD1; V: TRBV3-1/TRBV3-2; J: TRBJ1-4; CDR3: ASSLGGGTANEKLF
D: NA; V: TRBV12-5; J: TRBJ1-5; CDR3: ASGLPDQPQH
D: TRBD2; V: TRBV19; J: TRBJ2-7; CDR3: ASRPGLAGYEQY
D: TRBD1; V: TRBV29-1; J: TRBJ1-2; CDR3: SVERPAADRAGYT
D: NA; V: TRBV4-1; J: TRBJ2-1; CDR3: ASSQPMISPRTVNEQF
D: NA; V: TRBV4-1; J: TRBJ2-2; CDR3: ASSQDRIQGGYTGELF
D: NA; V: TRBV19; J: TRBJ1-1; CDR3: ASSKAFSRTEAF
D: TRBD2; V: TRBV18; J: TRBJ2-7; CDR3: ASSPAGLADSYEQY
D: TRBD2; V: TRBV4-1; J: TRBJ2-7; CDR3: ASSLTTGGTYEQY
D: NA; V: TRBV27; J: TRBJ2-2; CDR3: ASSSGQQANTGELF
D: TRBD2; V: TRBV5-1; J: TRBJ2-5; CDR3: ASSLEPSGGAGETQY
D: TRBD1; V: TRBV19; J: TRBJ1-1; CDR3: ATKTGEENTEAF
D: TRBD1; V: TRBV25-1; J: TRBJ2-2; CDR3: ASSQAGTGGYTGELF